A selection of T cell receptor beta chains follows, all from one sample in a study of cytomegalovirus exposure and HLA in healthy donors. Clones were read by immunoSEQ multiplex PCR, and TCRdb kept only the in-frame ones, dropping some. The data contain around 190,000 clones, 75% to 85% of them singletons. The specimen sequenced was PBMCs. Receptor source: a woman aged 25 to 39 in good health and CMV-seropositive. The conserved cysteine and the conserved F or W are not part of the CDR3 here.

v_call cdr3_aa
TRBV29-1 SVEEQGGAGSLRNGYT
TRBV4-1 ASSLGFFSNQPQH
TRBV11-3 ASSNQTGGTEAF
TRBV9 ASSVGDRVYNEQF
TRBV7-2 ASSLARTGGAEKLF
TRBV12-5 ASGLSDPPGQVTAF
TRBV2 ASRLAGGPGEQY
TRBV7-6 ASSLGPSGTLNTEAF
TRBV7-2 ASSLQGNTEAF
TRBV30 AWSYRESTEAF
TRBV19 ASTSGDSGANVLT
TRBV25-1 ASSELRGEDSYEQY
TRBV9 ASSFGLAGETQY
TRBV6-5 ASSPLRLNTGELF
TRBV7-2 ASSSRQGLVAF
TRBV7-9 SSGASGGYT
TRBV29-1 SVDRGATGEQY
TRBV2 ASSRQAYEQY
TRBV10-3 AIRADRGNQPQH
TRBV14 ASSQGSVGYT
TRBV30 AWSMDGGFYEQY
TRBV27 ASSGTGGAGNEQF
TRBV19 ASSIGDRNYGYT